This is a list of T cell receptor beta chains from one sample in a study of CD8+CD57+ T cells in acquired aplastic anemia. TCRdb reanalysed the reads using MiXCR and keeps one entry per CDR3 protein. Of around 400,000 distinct CDR3 sequences listed, 55% to 70% were seen once; the top ten hold around 4%. The source material was sorted CD4+, CD8+, or CD8+CD57+ T cells (not recorded which) from PBMCs. The receptor set was obtained from a human donor in good health, serving as a control. The CDR3 runs from the conserved cysteine through the conserved F or W. The order of the fields is V gene, D gene, clone size, J gene, CDR3 protein, CDR3 DNA. A D gene is named only where the DNA matches it firmly. Expanded clones get a size class; other rows say once, few or many, or leave the size out.

v_call: TRBV7-8
d_call: TRBD2
clone_size: many
j_call: TRBJ2-1
cdr3_aa: CASSSRLAGGMLSSYNEQFF
cdr3_nt: TGTGCCAGCAGCTCGCGACTAGCGGGGGGAATGTTAAGCTCCTACAATGAGCAGTTCTTC

v_call: TRBV7-9
d_call: .
clone_size: .
j_call: TRBJ1-6
cdr3_aa: CTSSPGGGAIPLHF
cdr3_nt: TGTACCAGCAGCCCTGGTGGGGGGGCGATACCCCTCCACTTT

v_call: TRBV20-1
d_call: .
clone_size: .
j_call: TRBJ2-7
cdr3_aa: CSAASDTPQEYEQYF
cdr3_nt: TGCAGTGCAGCTAGCGACACGCCCCAAGAATACGAGCAGTACTTC

v_call: TRBV15
d_call: .
clone_size: .
j_call: TRBJ2-7
cdr3_aa: CATSEDDQYF
cdr3_nt: TGTGCCACCAGTGAAGACGACCAGTACTTC

v_call: TRBV20-1
d_call: TRBD1
clone_size: .
j_call: TRBJ2-7
cdr3_aa: CSAGTGEQYF
cdr3_nt: TGCAGTGCAGGGACAGGGGAGCAGTACTTC

v_call: TRBV7-2
d_call: .
clone_size: once
j_call: TRBJ1-1
cdr3_aa: CASSLDRQHHEAFF
cdr3_nt: TGTGCCAGCAGCCTTGACAGACAGCACCATGAAGCTTTCTTT

v_call: TRBV7-2
d_call: .
clone_size: .
j_call: TRBJ1-5
cdr3_aa: CASSRSGRRADNSQHF
cdr3_nt: TGTGCCAGCAGCAGAAGTGGACGGCGCGCAGATAATTCACAGCATTTT

v_call: TRBV7-3
d_call: .
clone_size: many
j_call: TRBJ2-1
cdr3_aa: CASSRMGTYNEQFF
cdr3_nt: TGTGCCAGCAGCCGGATGGGGACCTACAATGAGCAGTTCTTC

v_call: TRBV7-2
d_call: .
clone_size: few
j_call: TRBJ2-7
cdr3_aa: CASSLTRTYEQYF
cdr3_nt: TGTGCCAGCAGCTTAACGCGTACCTACGAGCAGTACTTC

v_call: TRBV19
d_call: TRBD1
clone_size: .
j_call: TRBJ1-5
cdr3_aa: CASSISGQDRISNQPQHF
cdr3_nt: TGTGCCAGTAGTATATCAGGACAGGATCGTATTAGCAATCAGCCCCAGCATTTT

v_call: TRBV11-3
d_call: TRBD1
clone_size: .
j_call: TRBJ2-3
cdr3_aa: CASSLVQGYTQYF
cdr3_nt: TGTGCCAGCAGCTTAGTACAGGGGTATACGCAGTATTTT

v_call: TRBV2
d_call: TRBD2
clone_size: many
j_call: TRBJ2-1
cdr3_aa: CASSRTSGGVDEQFF
cdr3_nt: TGTGCCAGCAGTAGGACTAGCGGGGGGGTTGATGAGCAGTTCTTC

v_call: TRBV20-1
d_call: .
clone_size: .
j_call: TRBJ2-7
cdr3_aa: CSERGKTYEQYF
cdr3_nt: TGCAGTGAACGGGGAAAAACCTACGAGCAGTACTTC

v_call: TRBV2
d_call: .
clone_size: once
j_call: TRBJ1-1
cdr3_aa: CASTQEAGTQPQF
cdr3_nt: TGTGCCAGCACCCAAGAAGCAGGCACTCAGCCTCAGTTT

v_call: TRBV3-1
d_call: .
clone_size: many
j_call: TRBJ2-3
cdr3_aa: CASSQVQLTDTQYF
cdr3_nt: TGTGCCAGCAGCCAAGTTCAGCTCACAGATACGCAGTATTTT

v_call: TRBV6-1
d_call: .
clone_size: .
j_call: TRBJ1-5
cdr3_aa: CASSEVVVETQHF
cdr3_nt: TGTGCCAGCAGTGAAGTGGTGGTGGAGACCCAGCATTTT

v_call: TRBV2
d_call: TRBD1
clone_size: many
j_call: TRBJ2-7
cdr3_aa: CASSSRTGEIRLEQYF
cdr3_nt: TGTGCCAGCAGTTCCCGGACAGGGGAGATACGTTTAGAGCAGTACTTC

v_call: TRBV6-1
d_call: .
clone_size: many
j_call: TRBJ2-3
cdr3_aa: CASRVEGGRIDTQYF
cdr3_nt: TGTGCCAGCAGGGTTGAGGGGGGCAGAATAGATACGCAGTATTTT

v_call: TRBV7-8
d_call: .
clone_size: .
j_call: TRBJ2-5
cdr3_aa: CASSNRASAAEYF
cdr3_nt: TGTGCCAGCAGCAACCGGGCCAGCGCGGCCGAGTACTTC

v_call: TRBV19
d_call: .
clone_size: .
j_call: TRBJ2-1
cdr3_aa: CASSLQGGNEQFF
cdr3_nt: TGTGCCAGTAGCCTACAGGGTGGCAATGAGCAGTTCTTC

v_call: TRBV7-8
d_call: .
clone_size: many
j_call: TRBJ1-3
cdr3_aa: CASSLGQESGNTIYF
cdr3_nt: TGTGCCAGCAGCTTAGGACAGGAATCTGGAAACACCATATATTTT

v_call: TRBV5-1
d_call: TRBD1
clone_size: many
j_call: TRBJ1-1
cdr3_aa: CASSPTGEPWNTEAFF
cdr3_nt: TGCGCCAGCAGCCCGACAGGGGAGCCATGGAACACTGAAGCTTTCTTT

v_call: TRBV7-9
d_call: TRBD1
clone_size: .
j_call: TRBJ2-3
cdr3_aa: CASSSARQGATDTQYF
cdr3_nt: TGTGCCAGCAGCTCGGCCAGACAGGGTGCCACAGATACGCAGTATTTT

v_call: TRBV5-1
d_call: TRBD1
clone_size: .
j_call: TRBJ1-6
cdr3_aa: CASRQGPANDLHF
cdr3_nt: TGTGCCAGCAGACAGGGTCCTGCTAATGACCTCCACTTT

v_call: TRBV20-1
d_call: .
clone_size: many
j_call: TRBJ2-2
cdr3_aa: CSARSPGTGELFF
cdr3_nt: TGCAGTGCTAGATCGCCGGGAACCGGGGAGCTGTTTTTT

v_call: TRBV9
d_call: .
clone_size: .
j_call: TRBJ1-2
cdr3_aa: CASSLEGRRANYGYTF
cdr3_nt: TGTGCCAGCAGCCTCGAGGGGAGGAGAGCTAACTATGGCTACACCTTC

v_call: TRBV7-9
d_call: .
clone_size: .
j_call: TRBJ1-4
cdr3_aa: CATSRAVLRDEKLFF
cdr3_nt: TGTGCCACCAGCAGAGCCGTCCTGAGAGATGAAAAACTGTTTTTT

v_call: TRBV12-3/TRBV12-4
d_call: .
clone_size: many
j_call: TRBJ1-5
cdr3_aa: CASSLSVGAGNQPQHF
cdr3_nt: TGTGCCAGCAGTTTATCGGTAGGGGCAGGCAATCAGCCCCAGCATTTT

v_call: TRBV7-2
d_call: .
clone_size: .
j_call: TRBJ2-3
cdr3_aa: CASSVQDRTDTQYF
cdr3_nt: TGTGCCAGCAGCGTACAGGACCGCACAGATACGCAGTATTTT

v_call: TRBV7-6
d_call: .
clone_size: once
j_call: TRBJ1-1
cdr3_aa: CASSLDLNTEAVAFF
cdr3_nt: TGTGCCAGCAGCTTAGACCTAAACACTGAAGCTGTAGCTTTCTTT

v_call: TRBV19
d_call: TRBD1
clone_size: .
j_call: TRBJ1-2
cdr3_aa: CSTSGGSAYGYTF
cdr3_nt: TGCAGTACTTCAGGGGGCAGTGCCTATGGCTACACCTTC

v_call: TRBV7-3
d_call: .
clone_size: .
j_call: TRBJ1-1
cdr3_aa: CASSLVGGLGNTEAFF
cdr3_nt: TGTGCCAGCAGCTTAGTCGGGGGCTTGGGGAACACTGAAGCTTTCTTT

v_call: TRBV10-1
d_call: .
clone_size: .
j_call: TRBJ1-5
cdr3_aa: CASSLPGTNHPQLF
cdr3_nt: TGTGCCAGCAGCTTACCAGGGACAAACCACCCCCAGCTTTTT

v_call: TRBV4-3
d_call: .
clone_size: .
j_call: TRBJ1-5
cdr3_aa: CASSPVRGLGSNQPQHF
cdr3_nt: TGCGCCAGCAGCCCTGTAAGAGGGCTCGGGAGCAATCAGCCCCAGCATTTT

v_call: TRBV7-3
d_call: .
clone_size: .
j_call: TRBJ1-4
cdr3_aa: CASRAQGPMNEKHFF
cdr3_nt: TGTGCCAGCAGGGCACAGGGACCCATGAATGAAAAACATTTTTTT

v_call: TRBV20-1
d_call: TRBD2
clone_size: .
j_call: TRBJ2-5
cdr3_aa: CSARDLVISGSQETQYF
cdr3_nt: TGCAGTGCTAGAGATCTGGTGATTAGCGGGAGCCAAGAGACCCAGTACTTC

v_call: TRBV5-1
d_call: .
clone_size: .
j_call: TRBJ1-1
cdr3_aa: CATSSRRGLEGTEAFF
cdr3_nt: TGCGCCACCAGCAGCCGGCGTGGGCTAGAGGGCACTGAAGCTTTCTTT

v_call: TRBV19
d_call: .
clone_size: once
j_call: TRBJ2-3
cdr3_aa: CASSTGGRGWTDTQYF
cdr3_nt: TGTGCCAGTAGTACAGGAGGTCGCGGTTGGACAGATACGCAGTATTTT

v_call: TRBV20-1
d_call: TRBD1
clone_size: many
j_call: TRBJ1-4
cdr3_aa: CSAGGQGDGEKLFF
cdr3_nt: TGCAGTGCGGGAGGACAGGGGGATGGTGAAAAACTGTTTTTT

v_call: TRBV20-1
d_call: TRBD1
clone_size: many
j_call: TRBJ2-7
cdr3_aa: CSAQDDRDSYEQYF
cdr3_nt: TGCAGTGCTCAAGACGACAGGGATTCCTACGAGCAGTACTTC

v_call: TRBV6-6
d_call: .
clone_size: .
j_call: TRBJ1-5
cdr3_aa: CASSEDQRNQPQHF
cdr3_nt: TGTGCCAGCAGCGAGGACCAGAGGAATCAGCCCCAGCATTTT

v_call: TRBV5-8
d_call: .
clone_size: .
j_call: TRBJ1-3
cdr3_aa: CASSFVRNTIYF
cdr3_nt: TGTGCCAGCAGCTTCGTTAGGAACACCATATATTTT

v_call: TRBV30
d_call: .
clone_size: many
j_call: TRBJ1-1
cdr3_aa: CAWSGQAGSGNTEAFF
cdr3_nt: TGTGCCTGGAGTGGACAGGCAGGAAGTGGGAACACTGAAGCTTTCTTT

v_call: TRBV5-1
d_call: .
clone_size: many
j_call: TRBJ1-1
cdr3_aa: CASSVGGGLTEAFF
cdr3_nt: TGCGCCAGCTCCGTGGGGGGGGGGCTCACTGAAGCTTTCTTT

v_call: TRBV6-2/TRBV6-3
d_call: .
clone_size: many
j_call: TRBJ2-7
cdr3_aa: CASSYPGRSSYEQYF
cdr3_nt: TGTGCCAGCAGTTACCCGGGACGGAGCTCCTACGAGCAGTACTTC

v_call: TRBV7-8
d_call: TRBD1
clone_size: many
j_call: TRBJ1-4
cdr3_aa: CASSLTGEGPREKLFF
cdr3_nt: TGTGCCAGCAGCTTAACAGGGGAGGGGCCGAGGGAAAAACTGTTTTTT

v_call: TRBV7-3
d_call: TRBD1
clone_size: .
j_call: TRBJ1-1
cdr3_aa: CASSVRGTGKKSYF
cdr3_nt: TGTGCCAGCAGCGTGAGGGGGACAGGGAAGAAGTCTTACTTT

v_call: TRBV5-5
d_call: .
clone_size: .
j_call: TRBJ2-1
cdr3_aa: CASSLRRVSYNEQFF
cdr3_nt: TGTGCCAGCAGCTTGCGAAGGGTGTCCTACAATGAGCAGTTCTTC

v_call: TRBV5-6
d_call: .
clone_size: .
j_call: TRBJ2-7
cdr3_aa: CASRIRGGEQYF
cdr3_nt: TGTGCCAGCAGAATAAGGGGAGGCGAGCAGTACTTC

v_call: TRBV5-1
d_call: TRBD2
clone_size: many
j_call: TRBJ2-1
cdr3_aa: CASSLVVAGGSEQFF
cdr3_nt: TGCGCCAGCAGCTTGGTCGTAGCGGGGGGGAGTGAGCAGTTCTTC

v_call: TRBV12-3/TRBV12-4
d_call: .
clone_size: .
j_call: TRBJ1-3
cdr3_aa: CAISLEDTIYF
cdr3_nt: TGTGCCATCAGTCTAGAGGACACCATATATTTT

v_call: TRBV14
d_call: .
clone_size: .
j_call: TRBJ1-6
cdr3_aa: CASSQDNCSYNSPLHF
cdr3_nt: TGTGCCAGCAGCCAAGATAATTGCTCCTATAATTCACCCCTCCACTTT

v_call: TRBV9
d_call: .
clone_size: .
j_call: TRBJ1-6
cdr3_aa: CASSVAPSGPTGVHF
cdr3_nt: TGTGCCAGCAGCGTAGCTCCGAGTGGGCCGACCGGCGTCCACTTT